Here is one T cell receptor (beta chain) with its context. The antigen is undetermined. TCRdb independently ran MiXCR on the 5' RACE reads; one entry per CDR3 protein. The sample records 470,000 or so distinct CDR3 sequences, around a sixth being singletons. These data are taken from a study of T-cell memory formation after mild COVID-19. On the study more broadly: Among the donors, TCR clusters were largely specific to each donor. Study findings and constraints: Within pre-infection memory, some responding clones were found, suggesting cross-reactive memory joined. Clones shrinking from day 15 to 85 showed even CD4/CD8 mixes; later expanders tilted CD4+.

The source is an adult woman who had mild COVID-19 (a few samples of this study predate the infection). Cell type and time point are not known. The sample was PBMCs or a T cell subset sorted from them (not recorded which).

The DNA for the CDR3 is TGCAGCTTGATGGGGGATACGCAGTATTTT. Its translation: CSLMGDTQYF. The V gene is TRBV29-1, the J gene TRBJ2-3, with no clear D. V lost 8 bases, J lost 6 bases, and 9 bases lay in between. The CDR3 consists of 10 residues. The germline V gene encodes CDR1 SQVTM and CDR2 ANQGSEA.